These 28 T cell receptor beta chains came from one sample sequenced in a study of blood T cell repertoires in COVID-19. Some clones are missing from TCRdb's copy, which holds only in-frame ones; the method was immunoSEQ multiplex PCR. This table holds some 210,000 clones, roughly four fifths found once. The sequencing input was PBMCs or T cells enriched from blood (not recorded which). The source is a man aged 35 to 55 who had recovered from COVID-19.

A few counts support this clone. The chain employs TRBV5-1 and TRBJ2-1, with 11 bases fitting TRBD1. The V segment lost 4 bases and the J segment 3 bases; nucleotides outside the gene matches: 3. Germline loops: CDR1 SGHRS, CDR2 YFSETQ. This CDR3 has 15 residues. The DNA for the CDR3 is TGCGCCAGCAGCCCCGGGACAGGGGGCTACAATGAGCAGTTCTTC. This gives the protein CASSPGTGGYNEQFF.

The chain combines TRBV7-6 with TRBJ2-1, with 7 positions matching TRBD1. V was pared by 1 base and J by 6 bases, with 3 bases of the junction left unmatched. The CDR3 sequence is 14 residues long. Germline loops: CDR1 SGHVS, CDR2 FNYEAQ. CDR3: CASSLEAGGNEQFF. CDR3 in DNA: TGTGCCAGCAGCTTAGAGGCAGGGGGCAATGAGCAGTTCTTC.

The gene calls are TRBV9 and TRBJ2-1; D may be TRBD2 (6 bases). Trimming left V 4 bases short and J 9 bases short, with 23 bases between. This CDR3 contains 16 residues. Germline V lookup: CDR1 SGDLS, CDR2 YYNGEE. The CDR3 loop reads CASSPSGPGVLGEQFF. CDR3 nucleotides: TGTGCCAGCAGCCCATCCGGCCCGGGGGTACTGGGTGAGCAGTTCTTC.

The chain recombines TRBV2 with TRBJ1-6, with 8 bases lining up with TRBD1. This CDR3 contains 14 residues. CDR1 and CDR2 from the germline V gene are SNHLY and FYNNEI. After removal of 8 bases from V and 7 bases from J, the junction contained 7 bases not matched to a gene. CDR3 in amino acids: CASLRTGSNSPLHF. The DNA for the CDR3 is TGTGCCAGCCTTAGGACAGGGTCGAATTCACCCCTCCACTTT. The complete variable domain, with remaining parts taken from reference TRBV2 and TRBJ1-6, reads EPEVTQTPSHQVTQMGQEVILRCVPISNHLYFYWYRQILGQKVEFLVSFYNNEISEKSEIFDDQFSVERPDGSNFTLKIRSTKLEDSAMYFCASLRTGSNSPLHFGNGTRLTVT.

The chain recombines TRBV28 with TRBJ1-1, with D hard to call. The CDR3 has 12 amino acids. Trimming removed 4 bases from V and 6 bases from J, with 9 bases in between. Germline V gene lookup returns CDR1 MDHEN and CDR2 SYDVKM. This CDR3 reads CASSSRGPEAFF. For the CDR3, the DNA is TGTGCCAGCAGTTCCCGAGGGCCTGAAGCTTTCTTT. Together with reference TRBV28 and TRBJ1-1, the CDR3 gives the full variable domain: DVKVTQSSRYLVKRTGEKVFLECVQDMDHENMFWYRQDPGLGLRLIYFSYDVKMKEKGDIPEGYSVSREKKERFSLILESASTNQTSMYLCASSSRGPEAFFGQGTRLTVV.

The rearrangement joins TRBV4-1 to TRBJ2-1; weak D call: TRBD2 (7 bases). In germline, CDR1 is MGHRA, CDR2 YSYEKL. The V gene lost 0 bases and the J gene lost 9 bases, with 15 bases spanning the gap. The CDR3 has 15 residues. CDR3: CASSQDFGGGGEQFF. The CDR3 region has the DNA TGCGCCAGCAGCCAAGATTTTGGGGGAGGGGGTGAGCAGTTCTTC.

This sequence joins TRBV19 and TRBJ2-3, with TRBD2 matching 7 bases. Germline CDR1 and CDR2: LNHDA and SQIVND (reference sequence). This CDR3 comprises 14 residues. J was trimmed by 8 bases and V by 5 bases; bases with no gene match: 10. CDR3 sequence (DNA): TGTGCCAGTAGTTTAAACCGGGACTACACTACGCAGTATTTT. It encodes CASSLNRDYTTQYF.

This rearrangement joins TRBV24-1 to TRBJ1-2; 8 nucleotides match TRBD1. The V segment lost 4 bases and the J segment 1 base; nucleotides outside the gene matches: 4. This CDR3 has 15 residues. Germline-derived CDR1 and CDR2 are KGHDR and SFDVKD. The CDR3 sequence is CATSDTRGLNYGYTF. CDR3 bases: TGTGCCACCAGTGACACCAGGGGGCTTAACTATGGCTACACCTTC.

The gene calls are TRBV3-1 (or the pseudogene TRBV3-2) and TRBJ1-5; the D gene is possibly TRBD1 (5 bases). With 0 bases removed from V and 4 bases from J, the gap between germline ends came to 10 bases. CDR3 size: 15 residues. Germline V gives CDR1 LGHDT, CDR2 YNNKEL (reference sequence). The CDR3 DNA is TGTGCCAGCAGCCAAGATGGGGGGGATAATCAGCCCCAGCATTTT. This gives the protein CASSQDGGDNQPQHF.

The chain couples TRBV6-4 to TRBJ1-1; 10 bases match TRBD1. The germline V gene has CDR1 MRHNA and CDR2 SNTAGT. The trim removed 6 bases at V and 4 bases at J, leaving 5 bases unmatched. This CDR3 region has 14 residues. The CDR3 DNA sequence: TGTGCCAGCAGAACCGGACAGGGGGGCACTGAAGCTTTCTTT. It yields the protein CASRTGQGGTEAFF.

The chain uses TRBV3-1 (or the pseudogene TRBV3-2) and TRBJ1-1; 8 positions agree with TRBD1. The CDR3 spans 13 residues. The V segment lost 1 base and the J segment 11 bases; nucleotides outside the gene matches: 6. Germline CDR1 reads LGHDT; CDR2 reads YNNKEL (reference sequence). The CDR3 spells CASSQARTGSAFF. For the CDR3, the DNA is TGTGCCAGCAGCCAAGCCCGGACAGGGTCGGCTTTCTTT.

Concerning this clone: A junction boundary mismatches the germline segment, possibly from a read error. The chain combines TRBV3-1 (or the pseudogene TRBV3-2) with TRBJ2-5; 11 nucleotides match TRBD2. Germline CDR1 LGHDT, CDR2 YNNKEL (reference sequence). The CDR3 contains 17 residues. The CDR3 sequence: CASSEEQLAGGWETQYF. The DNA for the CDR3 is TGTGCCAGCAGCGAAGAGCAGCTAGCGGGAGGATGGGAGACCCAGTACTTC.

The rearrangement uses TRBV6-5 and TRBJ1-2; D unresolved. The germline V gene has CDR1 MNHEY and CDR2 SVGAGI. This CDR3 is 13 amino acids long. Trimming left V 5 bases short and J 2 bases short, with 9 bases between. The CDR3 region is CASSLQQNYGYTF. The CDR3 DNA sequence: TGTGCCAGCAGTCTACAGCAGAACTATGGCTACACCTTC.

The V and J genes are TRBV4-1 and TRBJ2-7; TRBD2 matches at 8 bases. Germline V gene sequence: CDR1 MGHRA, CDR2 YSYEKL. The length of the CDR3 is 16 residues. Trimming removed 4 bases from V and 9 bases from J; junction bases left unmatched: 17. CDR3 sequence: CASSPQVGTSQWVQYF. CDR3 nucleotide sequence: TGCGCCAGCAGCCCACAGGTAGGGACTAGTCAGTGGGTGCAGTACTTC.

This clone was found a few times. This CDR3 is CALHTQYF. The CDR3 coding sequence is TGCGCCCTCCATACGCAGTATTTT. The V call is TRBV23-1, the J call TRBJ2-3, with D unresolved. TRBV23-1 is placed among ORFs of uncertain function. V was clipped by 11 bases and J by 7 bases, with 4 bases between them. The CDR3 consists of 8 residues.

The V and J genes are TRBV12-3 or TRBV12-4 and TRBJ1-2; D perhaps matches TRBD1 (5 bases). Trimming pared 6 bases from V and 4 bases from J, leaving 12 bases between. The CDR3 covers 13 residues. For the CDR3, the DNA is TGTGCCAGCAGATCTACAGGAGCCTATGGCTACACCTTC. Translating it yields CASRSTGAYGYTF.

Regarding this clone: This same CDR3 is encoded by further DNA sequences in the sample. This sequence joins TRBV18 and TRBJ1-1; D uncertain. CDR3 length equals 14 residues. V lost 0 bases to trimming and J lost 1 base, with 6 bases between them. Germline CDR1 reads KGHSH; CDR2 reads LQKENI. DNA for the CDR3: TGTGCCAGCTCACCACCCCGGGGGAACACTGAAGCTTTCTTT. Residues: CASSPPRGNTEAFF. Filled out from reference TRBV18 and TRBJ1-1, the complete variable domain reads NAGVMQNPRHLVRRRGQEARLRCSPMKGHSHVYWYRQLPEEGLKFMVYLQKENIIDESGMPKERFSAEFPKEGPSILRIQQVVRGDSAAYFCASSPPRGNTEAFFGQGTRLTVV.

The chain recombines TRBV3-1 (or the pseudogene TRBV3-2) with TRBJ2-3, with TRBD2 as a possible D gene (6 bases). CDR3 size: 18 residues. The germline V gene has CDR1 LGHDT and CDR2 YNNKEL (reference sequence). V was trimmed by 1 base and J by 2 bases, leaving 19 bases between them. The CDR3 sequence is CASSQGLNGGTYTDTQYF. In nucleotides, the CDR3 is TGTGCCAGCAGCCAAGGATTGAACGGCGGGACCTACACAGATACGCAGTATTTT.

V gene TRBV14 combines with J gene TRBJ1-3, with D hard to call. The germline V gene encodes CDR1 SGHDN and CDR2 FVKESK. This CDR3 comprises 15 residues. The germline V and J ends were trimmed by 0 bases and 0 bases, with 6 bases remaining between them. CDR3 amino acids: CASSQDIYSGNTIYF. The CDR3 nucleotides are TGTGCCAGCAGCCAAGATATCTACTCTGGAAACACCATATATTTT. The entire variable domain, with the rest obtained from reference TRBV14 and TRBJ1-3, is as follows: EAGVTQFPSHSVIEKGQTVTLRCDPISGHDNLYWYRRVMGKEIKFLLHFVKESKQDESGMPNNRFLAERTGGTYSTLKVQPAELEDSGVYFCASSQDIYSGNTIYFGEGSWLTVV.

In regard to this clone: The same CDR3 can be traced to other DNA sequences in this sample. The gene calls are TRBV7-9 and TRBJ2-2, with 8 bases lining up with TRBD1. This CDR3 region has 14 residues. The junction had 4 bases not matched to a gene; V was cut back by 10 bases and J by 0 bases. Per germline, CDR1 SEHNR and CDR2 FQNEAQ (reference sequence). CDR3 in amino acids: CAITDRANTGELFF. The CDR3 DNA follows: TGTGCCATCACGGACAGGGCGAACACCGGGGAGCTGTTTTTT.

The chain is built from TRBV6-5 and TRBJ1-1; TRBD1 aligns across 9 bases. In germline, CDR1 is MNHEY, CDR2 SVGAGI. This CDR3 has 15 residues. J lost 7 bases, V lost 1 base, and 7 bases had no gene match. CDR3 sequence (DNA): TGTGCCAGCAGTTACTGGGGGACAGGGAGAGGTGAAGCTTTCTTT. It yields the protein CASSYWGTGRGEAFF.

This sequence joins TRBV6-5 and TRBJ1-2; 8 nucleotides agree with TRBD1. This CDR3 is built from 15 residues. Germline V CDR1 and CDR2: MNHEY, SVGAGI. Trimming cost V 7 bases and J 4 bases; bases outside gene matches: 11. The CDR3 is CASTRDGTGFYGYTF. CDR3 DNA: TGTGCCAGCACCCGAGACGGGACAGGATTCTATGGCTACACCTTC.

The chain recombines TRBV5-1 with TRBJ1-5, with D unresolved. Trimming stripped 0 bases from V and 0 bases from J, with 7 bases between. Germline V gives CDR1 SGHRS, CDR2 YFSETQ. The CDR3 has 15 amino acids. For the CDR3, the DNA is TGCGCCAGCAGCTTGGTGCCAGATAGCAATCAGCCCCAGCATTTT. This sequence encodes CASSLVPDSNQPQHF.

As regards this clone: One end of the junction is discordant with germline, which a read error may explain. CDR3 in amino acids: CAGSTSGSRDEQFF. CDR3 nucleotide sequence: TGTGCCGGGAGTACTAGCGGGAGTAGGGATGAGCAGTTCTTC. The chain uses TRBV30 and TRBJ2-1; TRBD2 matches at 11 bases. This CDR3 region has 14 residues. The germline gives CDR1 GTSNPN, CDR2 SVGIG (reference sequence).

The chain joins TRBV6-5 to TRBJ2-2; 10 bases map to TRBD2. Per the germline V gene, CDR1 is MNHEY and CDR2 is SVGAGI. This CDR3 is 15 amino acids long. Losses at the gene ends were 10 bases for V and 0 bases for J; bases not matched to a gene: 5. The chain's CDR3 is CATSSGRPNTGELFF. CDR3 sequence (DNA): TGTGCCACCTCTAGCGGGAGACCGAACACCGGGGAGCTGTTTTTT.

The rearrangement joins TRBV27 to TRBJ1-1; 8 positions match TRBD1. From germline, CDR1 is MNHEY and CDR2 SMNVEV (reference sequence). CDR3 size: 14 residues. Trimming cost V 10 bases and J 2 bases; bases outside gene matches: 9. The CDR3 DNA reads TGTGCCACTCAAACAGGGGGTGGAAACACTGAAGCTTTCTTT. This translates into CATQTGGGNTEAFF.

The chain uses TRBV4-1 and TRBJ2-5; 11 bases map to TRBD2. From germline, CDR1 is MGHRA and CDR2 YSYEKL. The CDR3 consists of 16 residues. V dropped 4 bases and J dropped 5; count of bases not matched to a gene: 9. The CDR3 DNA reads as TGCGCCAGCAGCCCCCCTGGGGTAGCGGGAGGGGAGACCCAGTACTTC. This encodes CASSPPGVAGGETQYF.

This rearrangement joins TRBV29-1 to TRBJ1-1; D is perhaps TRBD1 (5 bases). Germline-derived CDR1 and CDR2 are SQVTM and ANQGSEA. V was trimmed by 7 bases and J by 1 base, leaving 10 bases between them. This CDR3 spans 12 amino acids. Written as DNA, the CDR3 is TGCAGCGGAGGACATTCGAACACTGAAGCTTTCTTT. It specifies CSGGHSNTEAFF.